These T cell receptor beta chains were read from a single sample in a study of cytomegalovirus exposure and HLA in healthy donors. Clones were sequenced by immunoSEQ multiplex PCR, and TCRdb holds only the in-frame ones, with some missing. The table lists roughly 120,000 clones, around 77% of them singletons. The source material was PBMCs. These receptors were collected from a woman in her 30s in good health and CMV-seropositive. Both conserved end residues are trimmed from each CDR3. Clone size appears in some rows only: once, few, many, or a class for an expanded clone.

NA | TRBJ2-1 | TRBV11-3 | 15 | ASSLVTSGPGYSEQF
once | TRBJ1-3 | TRBV19 | 13 | ATNTGTVSGNTIY
NA | TRBJ2-7 | TRBV11-3 | 12 | ASSSGTGSDEQY
NA | TRBJ2-7 | TRBV15 | 13 | ATSRDLTPSYEQY
few | TRBJ2-7 | TRBV9 | 13 | ASSALSGTGYEQY
NA | TRBJ2-7 | TRBV15 | 16 | ATSRDGGTSGRANEQY
NA | TRBJ2-2 | TRBV27 | 13 | ASSFGARNTGELF
few | TRBJ2-1 | TRBV6-6 | 14 | ASSPGLAGGSDEQF
NA | TRBJ2-7 | TRBV7-9 | 14 | ASSPTGQISSYEQY
NA | TRBJ2-3 | TRBV7-3 | 9 | ASSNGGTQY
NA | TRBJ2-3 | TRBV11-3 | 16 | ASSLGGTGQEYRDTQY
medium-sized | TRBJ2-1 | TRBV2 | 10 | ASSWTEDEQF
few | TRBJ1-1 | TRBV19 | 10 | ASDRGPTSAF
NA | TRBJ2-3 | TRBV2 | 14 | ASREGLALSTDTQY
NA | TRBJ2-7 | TRBV7-2 | 13 | ASSLVVSGSYEQY
NA | TRBJ1-1 | TRBV21-1 | 14 | ASSARTGGRGTEAF
once | TRBJ2-1 | TRBV6-1 | 14 | ASSEAQQVDYNEQF
NA | TRBJ2-1 | TRBV9 | 15 | ASSPLNTPRTYNEQF
NA | TRBJ2-4 | TRBV30 | 11 | AWSVAGGNIQY
NA | TRBJ1-2 | TRBV13 | 11 | ASSFGGFYGYT
NA | TRBJ2-7 | TRBV30 | 14 | AWLGTSGLNSYEQY
NA | TRBJ2-5 | TRBV7-3 | 13 | ASSPTGHQQETQY
NA | TRBJ2-3 | TRBV5-1 | 14 | ASSFQGEVGTDTQY
NA | TRBJ1-5 | TRBV29-1 | 10 | SVREANQPQH
NA | TRBJ2-3 | TRBV7-8 | 15 | ASSRTNWGISTDTQY
NA | TRBJ1-1 | TRBV19 | 10 | ASSTGSTEAF
once | TRBJ2-1 | TRBV27 | 11 | ASSSGNYNEQF
NA | TRBJ2-3 | TRBV5-4 | 13 | ASSWRTGSGDTQY
many | TRBJ1-2 | TRBV18 | 12 | ASSPGQGLFGYT
NA | TRBJ1-1 | TRBV7-8 | 10 | ASSFPPGGAF
few | TRBJ2-1 | TRBV5-1 | 14 | ASSLSGGIGYNEQF
few | TRBJ1-5 | TRBV19 | 11 | ASTDDSNQPQH
NA | TRBJ1-1 | TRBV19 | 13 | ASSPGTIGTTEAF
NA | TRBJ2-3 | TRBV15 | 13 | ATSRGAGVTDTQY
NA | TRBJ1-5 | TRBV2 | 13 | ASSEAGQLRGPQH
NA | TRBJ1-1 | TRBV5-1 | 14 | ASSPVSLVLNTEAF
once | TRBJ1-2 | TRBV7-6 | 11 | ASSSGGEWGYT
NA | TRBJ1-4 | TRBV2 | 12 | ASTRDGENEKLF